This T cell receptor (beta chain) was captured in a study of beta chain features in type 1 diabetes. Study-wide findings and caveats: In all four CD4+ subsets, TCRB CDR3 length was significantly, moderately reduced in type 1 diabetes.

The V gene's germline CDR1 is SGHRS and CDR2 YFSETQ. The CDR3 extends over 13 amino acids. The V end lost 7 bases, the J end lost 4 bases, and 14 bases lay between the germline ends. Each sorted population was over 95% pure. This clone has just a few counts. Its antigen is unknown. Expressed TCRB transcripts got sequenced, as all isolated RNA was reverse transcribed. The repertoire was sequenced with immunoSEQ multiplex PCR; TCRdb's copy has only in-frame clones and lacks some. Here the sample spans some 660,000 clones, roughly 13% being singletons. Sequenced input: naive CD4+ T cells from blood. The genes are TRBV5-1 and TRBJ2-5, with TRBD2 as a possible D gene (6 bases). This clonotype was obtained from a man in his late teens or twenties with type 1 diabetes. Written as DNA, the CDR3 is TGCGCCAGCTTTGGCTTGGAGGGAGAGACCCAGTACTTC. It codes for CASFGLEGETQYF.